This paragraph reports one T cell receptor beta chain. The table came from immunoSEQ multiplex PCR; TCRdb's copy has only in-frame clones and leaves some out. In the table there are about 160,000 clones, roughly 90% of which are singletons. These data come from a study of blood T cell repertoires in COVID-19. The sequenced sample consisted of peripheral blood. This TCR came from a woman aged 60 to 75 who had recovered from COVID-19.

CDR3 residues: CASSSSGQRYNEQFF. In DNA, the CDR3 is TGTGCCAGCAGCTCTTCGGGACAGAGATACAATGAGCAGTTCTTC. The chain recombines TRBV7-3 with TRBJ2-1; 7 bases map to TRBD1. This CDR3 comprises 15 residues. The germline V gene has CDR1 SGHTA and CDR2 FQGTGA. V trimming: 4 bases; J trimming: 4 bases; junction bases outside the gene matches: 7.